This TCR beta chain came from a study of pediatric ulcerative colitis. TCRdb keeps only in-frame clones here, not all; method: immunoSEQ multiplex PCR. The repertoire has 65,000 or so clones, roughly nine tenths of them found once; the top ten carry about 3.5%. The study's findings and limits: Blood-rectal clonal overlap within each person was significantly higher in ulcerative colitis patients than controls.

This CDR3 comprises 17 residues. V was cut by 8 bases and J by 2 bases, with 21 bases left in between. Germline CDR1 is MGHDK and CDR2 is SYGVNS. Comments on this clone: The antigen remains undetermined.

This sequence originates from a boy between 10 and 17 years old with severe ulcerative colitis. The V and J genes are TRBV25-1 and TRBJ2-2, with a weak D call TRBD1 (6 bases). The material sequenced was blood. CDR3 bases: TGTGCCAGCCCCCCCACCAAGGGGGTGGGAAACACCGGGGAGCTGTTTTTT. It translates to CASPPTKGVGNTGELFF.